This is a list of T cell receptor beta chains from one sample in a study of response to subunit inactivated influenza vaccine. TCRdb itself ran the RT-PCR reads through MiXCR, one entry per CDR3 protein. The sample consists of some 150,000 distinct CDR3 sequences, 10% to 15% of them appearing once. A further study also used this sample, focusing on T cells expressing NK-cell markers.

Sequenced here: CD8+ T cells sorted from PBMCs, sampled 11 to 12 days after vaccination. The receptors come from a man aged 50 or older who received an inactivated influenza vaccine. Each CDR3 is given with its conserved first and last residue. The order of the fields is clone size, D gene, V gene, J gene, CDR3 protein. The D gene is left open where the match is weak. Clone size appears in some rows only: once, few, many, or a class for an expanded clone.

clone size: few; D gene: -; V gene: TRBV7-9; J gene: TRBJ1-2; CDR3 protein: CASSLEARYGYTF
clone size: many; D gene: -; V gene: TRBV4-2; J gene: TRBJ2-3; CDR3 protein: CASSQDVGLGTDTQYF
clone size: many; D gene: TRBD1; V gene: TRBV4-2; J gene: TRBJ2-1; CDR3 protein: CASSQGQGSYNEQFF
clone size: few; D gene: TRBD2; V gene: TRBV2; J gene: TRBJ2-7; CDR3 protein: CASSKPLGASGLLSYEQYF
clone size: many; D gene: TRBD1; V gene: TRBV29-1; J gene: TRBJ1-1; CDR3 protein: CSVESGGRGLLPEAFF
clone size: -; D gene: TRBD2; V gene: TRBV4-2; J gene: TRBJ2-1; CDR3 protein: CASSQQTREHYNEQFF
clone size: -; D gene: TRBD2; V gene: TRBV15; J gene: TRBJ2-3; CDR3 protein: CATSKSGVYTDTQYF
clone size: -; D gene: -; V gene: TRBV13; J gene: TRBJ2-7; CDR3 protein: CASSLEGAGVSYEQYF
clone size: few; D gene: -; V gene: TRBV20-1; J gene: TRBJ2-7; CDR3 protein: CSARADRDLPSYEQYF
clone size: once; D gene: TRBD1; V gene: TRBV10-3; J gene: TRBJ2-1; CDR3 protein: CAISRAGGRNNEQFF
clone size: few; D gene: TRBD2; V gene: TRBV7-2; J gene: TRBJ2-1; CDR3 protein: CASSISGGVSYNEQFF
clone size: -; D gene: -; V gene: TRBV7-9; J gene: TRBJ2-1; CDR3 protein: CASTRREQFF
clone size: -; D gene: TRBD2; V gene: TRBV6-1; J gene: TRBJ2-7; CDR3 protein: CASSISGNYRSYEQYF
clone size: -; D gene: TRBD2; V gene: TRBV4-3; J gene: TRBJ2-3; CDR3 protein: CASSQAGLAGGPSTDTQYF
clone size: -; D gene: TRBD2; V gene: TRBV3-1; J gene: TRBJ2-7; CDR3 protein: CASSQGSGGMYEQYF
clone size: -; D gene: -; V gene: TRBV25-1; J gene: TRBJ2-5; CDR3 protein: CASSEKFVDPWRETQYF
clone size: many; D gene: -; V gene: TRBV20-1; J gene: TRBJ2-1; CDR3 protein: CSARDGVNNEQFF
clone size: few; D gene: TRBD2; V gene: TRBV12-3/TRBV12-4; J gene: TRBJ2-2; CDR3 protein: CATQAGSAGELFF
clone size: many; D gene: -; V gene: TRBV28; J gene: TRBJ2-2; CDR3 protein: CASSDPRLGRKNTGELFF
clone size: many; D gene: TRBD1; V gene: TRBV6-5; J gene: TRBJ2-7; CDR3 protein: CASSYGTGGLYEQYF
clone size: -; D gene: -; V gene: TRBV3-1; J gene: TRBJ2-3; CDR3 protein: CASSQTYSTDTQYF
clone size: few; D gene: TRBD2; V gene: TRBV6-1; J gene: TRBJ2-5; CDR3 protein: CASSRWTSGGYQETQYF
clone size: -; D gene: TRBD2; V gene: TRBV24-1; J gene: TRBJ2-1; CDR3 protein: CATSDTTSGGRIHNEQFF
clone size: few; D gene: TRBD1; V gene: TRBV19; J gene: TRBJ2-7; CDR3 protein: CASSIADRGYEQYF
clone size: few; D gene: TRBD1; V gene: TRBV9; J gene: TRBJ2-7; CDR3 protein: CASSPRQGGFEEQYF
clone size: -; D gene: TRBD1; V gene: TRBV29-1; J gene: TRBJ2-7; CDR3 protein: CSVPGQGPYEQYF
clone size: -; D gene: TRBD2; V gene: TRBV28; J gene: TRBJ2-7; CDR3 protein: CASSMYGLAGDFPGEQYF
clone size: -; D gene: TRBD2; V gene: TRBV14; J gene: TRBJ2-1; CDR3 protein: CASSQGSGGGYNEQFF
clone size: many; D gene: TRBD2; V gene: TRBV9; J gene: TRBJ2-3; CDR3 protein: CASSVGSGSTDTQYF
clone size: -; D gene: -; V gene: TRBV9; J gene: TRBJ2-3; CDR3 protein: CASSALNGATSTDTQYF
clone size: few; D gene: TRBD2; V gene: TRBV5-1; J gene: TRBJ2-7; CDR3 protein: CASSVDHVGGSEQYF
clone size: few; D gene: -; V gene: TRBV5-1; J gene: TRBJ1-6; CDR3 protein: CASSNRDLNSPLHF
clone size: -; D gene: -; V gene: TRBV6-5; J gene: TRBJ2-6; CDR3 protein: CASSYSGTTGNVLTF
clone size: few; D gene: TRBD2; V gene: TRBV29-1; J gene: TRBJ2-7; CDR3 protein: CSVRTSGAYEQYF
clone size: many; D gene: -; V gene: TRBV4-1; J gene: TRBJ2-1; CDR3 protein: CASSPGLDRNEQFF
clone size: -; D gene: -; V gene: TRBV15; J gene: TRBJ2-3; CDR3 protein: CATGRLGGDTQYF
clone size: many; D gene: -; V gene: TRBV6-5; J gene: TRBJ1-4; CDR3 protein: CASRGGSEKLFF
clone size: -; D gene: TRBD1; V gene: TRBV3-1; J gene: TRBJ1-1; CDR3 protein: CASSQAGGGGGEAFF
clone size: -; D gene: -; V gene: TRBV7-9; J gene: TRBJ1-2; CDR3 protein: CASSLGGALYGYTF